This T cell receptor beta chain was found in a study of cytomegalovirus exposure and HLA in healthy donors. Turning to this clone: Antigen specificity is unknown. A read error may produce the germline difference seen at one junction end. This sample also contains other DNA sequences that code for the same CDR3.

Both 60 Vbeta primers and 13 Jbeta primers went into the PCR. TCRdb keeps only in-frame clones here, not all; method: immunoSEQ multiplex PCR. The table records hundreds of thousands of clones, about three quarters of them present only once. Study-level findings and limits: An analysis done earlier found most TCR beta V segments productive about 90% or about 30% of the time. Relative to the approximately 680-donor mean, N-insertions were reportedly fewer in an Asian-associated ancestry cluster in a later analysis.

This CDR3 region has 18 residues. Germline CDR1 is MGHDK and CDR2 is SYGVNS. The chain combines TRBV25-1 with TRBJ2-1; the match to TRBD1 covers 9 bases. This clonotype was sampled from a woman in her sixties or seventies in good health and CMV-seropositive. Material: PBMCs. Here the CDR3 reads CASSEFRRDRVTYNEQFF. The CDR3 DNA is TGTGCCAGTAGTGAATTTCGTAGGGACAGGGTAACCTACAATGAGCAGTTCTTC.